Sequencing of this TCR beta chain was carried out in a study of HIV-infected patients and healthy controls. Regarding the study as a whole: Healthy control repertoires had roughly threefold more distinct CDR3s than untreated HIV+ repertoires, and higher Shannon diversity. The seeming recovery of the Gini index after therapy in HIV-infected patients vanished in size-matched data. About three months of therapy was arguably too brief to observe immune reconstitution in treated samples.

V lost 4 bases and J lost 3, with 13 bases in between. CDR3 size: 14 residues. CDR1 LGHDT and CDR2 YNNKEL come from the germline V gene (reference sequence). Ten or more counts support this clonotype. Antigen specificity is unknown. Antiretroviral therapy had run roughly three months, about 14 weeks, before follow-up blood collection. No cell fractionation was done, so the repertoire covers all unsorted peripheral blood T cells. Peripheral blood, approximately 2.6 ml, was drawn for RNA extraction. Alpha and beta constant-region primers primed reverse transcription of around 500 ng RNA. Separate chain-specific third strand synthesis with multiplexing indices produced the alpha and beta libraries. Each CDR3 protein is one row after TCRdb ran MiXCR on the 5' RACE reads. The sample holds approximately 9,300 distinct CDR3 sequences, approximately 5.9% seen once.

The gene calls are TRBV3-1 and TRBJ2-7; no firm D call. The specimen comprised blood, sampled during antiretroviral therapy. This sequence originates from an adult with HIV infection. The donor label of this sample is uncertain. The CDR3 bases are TGTGCCAGCAGCCCCCGCCCCTCTAGCTACGAGCAGTACTTC. Its protein is CASSPRPSSYEQYF.